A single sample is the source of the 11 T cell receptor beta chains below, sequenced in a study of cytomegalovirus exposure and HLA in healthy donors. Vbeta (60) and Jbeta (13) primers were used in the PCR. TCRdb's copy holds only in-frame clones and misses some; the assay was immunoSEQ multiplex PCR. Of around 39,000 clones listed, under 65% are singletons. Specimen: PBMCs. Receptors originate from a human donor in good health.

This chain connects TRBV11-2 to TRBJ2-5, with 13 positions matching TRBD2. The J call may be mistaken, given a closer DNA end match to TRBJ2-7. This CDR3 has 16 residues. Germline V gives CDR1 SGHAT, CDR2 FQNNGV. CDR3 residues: CASSLAGTSGVYEQYF. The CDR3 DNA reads TGTGCCAGCAGCTTAGCCGGGACTAGCGGGGTCTACGAGCAGTACTTC.

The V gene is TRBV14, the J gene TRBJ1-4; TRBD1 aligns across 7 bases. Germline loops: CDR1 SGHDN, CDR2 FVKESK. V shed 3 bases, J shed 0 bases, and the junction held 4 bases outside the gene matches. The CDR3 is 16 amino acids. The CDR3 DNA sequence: TGTGCCAGCAGCCAGGAGGGGGCACCAACTAATGAAAAACTGTTTTTT. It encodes CASSQEGAPTNEKLFF.

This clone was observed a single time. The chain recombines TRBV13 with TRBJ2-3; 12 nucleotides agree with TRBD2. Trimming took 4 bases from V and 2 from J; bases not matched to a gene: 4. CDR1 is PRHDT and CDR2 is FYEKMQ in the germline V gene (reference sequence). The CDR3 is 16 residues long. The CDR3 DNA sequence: TGTGCCAGCAGCTCACGACTAGCGGGGGTCACAGATACGCAGTATTTT. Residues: CASSSRLAGVTDTQYF.

CDR3 region: CASSASDTQYF. The CDR3 DNA sequence: TGCGCCAGCAGTGCCTCAGATACGCAGTATTTT. The V and J genes are TRBV10-1 and TRBJ2-3, with unresolved D. In germline, CDR1 is WNHNN, CDR2 SYGVQD (reference sequence). This CDR3 is 11 amino acids long. Trimming removed 4 bases at V and 4 bases at J, with 3 bases between.

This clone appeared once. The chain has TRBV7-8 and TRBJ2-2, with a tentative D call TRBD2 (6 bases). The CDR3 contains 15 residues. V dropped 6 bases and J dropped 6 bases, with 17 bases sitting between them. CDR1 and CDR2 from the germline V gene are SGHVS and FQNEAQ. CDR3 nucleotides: TGTGCCAGCAGGCCGAGCGCGGGATTGGCCGGGGAGCTGTTTTTT. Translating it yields CASRPSAGLAGELFF.

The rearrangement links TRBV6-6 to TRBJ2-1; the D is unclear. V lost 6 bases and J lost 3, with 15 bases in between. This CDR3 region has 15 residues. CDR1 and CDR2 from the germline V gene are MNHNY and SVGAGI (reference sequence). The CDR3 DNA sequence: TGTGCCAGCAGGCCCACAGAGAGTTACTACAATGAGCAGTTCTTC. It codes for CASRPTESYYNEQFF.

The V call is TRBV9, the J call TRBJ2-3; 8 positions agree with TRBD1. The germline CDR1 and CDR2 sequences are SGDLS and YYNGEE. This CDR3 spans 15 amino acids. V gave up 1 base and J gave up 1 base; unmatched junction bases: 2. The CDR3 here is CASSVQGAGTDTQYF. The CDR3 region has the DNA TGTGCCAGCAGCGTACAGGGGGCGGGCACAGATACGCAGTATTTT. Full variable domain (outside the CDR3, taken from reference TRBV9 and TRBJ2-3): DSGVTQTPKHLITATGQRVTLRCSPRSGDLSVYWYQQSLDQGLQFLIQYYNGEERAKGNILERFSAQQFPDLHSELNLSSLELGDSALYFCASSVQGAGTDTQYFGPGTRLTVL.

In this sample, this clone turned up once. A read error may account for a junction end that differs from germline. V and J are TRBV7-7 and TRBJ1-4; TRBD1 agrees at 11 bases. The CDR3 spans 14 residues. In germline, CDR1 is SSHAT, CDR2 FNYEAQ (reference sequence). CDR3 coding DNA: TGTGCTAGCAGCTTAGGAGGGACAGGGGGAAAACTGTTTTTT. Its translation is CASSLGGTGGKLFF. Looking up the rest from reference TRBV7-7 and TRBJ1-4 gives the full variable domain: GAGVSQSPRYKVTKRGQDVTLRCDPISSHATLYWYQQALGQGPEFLTYFNYEAQPDKSGLPSDRFSAERPEGSISTLTIQRTEQRDSAMYRCASSLGGTGGKLFFGSGTQLSVL.

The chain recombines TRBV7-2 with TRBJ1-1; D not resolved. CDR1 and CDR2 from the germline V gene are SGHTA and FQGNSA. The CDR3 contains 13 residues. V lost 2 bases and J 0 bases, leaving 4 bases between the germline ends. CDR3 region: CASSLYVNTEAFF. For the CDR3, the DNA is TGTGCCAGCAGCTTATATGTGAACACTGAAGCTTTCTTT.

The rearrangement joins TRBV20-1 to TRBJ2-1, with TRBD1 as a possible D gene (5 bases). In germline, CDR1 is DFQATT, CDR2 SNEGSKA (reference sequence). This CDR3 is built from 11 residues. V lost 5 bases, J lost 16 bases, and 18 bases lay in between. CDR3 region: CSADNRGPGFF. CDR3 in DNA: TGCAGTGCTGATAATAGGGGCCCCGGCTTCTTC.

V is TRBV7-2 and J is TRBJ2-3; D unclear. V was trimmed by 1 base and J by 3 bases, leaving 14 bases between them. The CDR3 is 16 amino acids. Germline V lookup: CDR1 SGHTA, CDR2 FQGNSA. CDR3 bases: TGTGCCAGCAGCTTAGGGATGACTGCTGGGACAGATACGCAGTATTTT. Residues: CASSLGMTAGTDTQYF.